The clone carrying this TCR beta chain was seen more than once but under ten times. What it recognizes is unknown. Unique molecular identifiers tagged the TCRbeta library. TCRdb recomputed calls from the PCR reads with MiXCR, one row per CDR3 protein. The sample comprises 600,000 to 700,000 distinct CDR3 sequences, 13% of which are singletons, and about 0.79% rests with the top ten. These data are taken from a study of T-cell reconstitution after alpha-beta-depleted transplantation in children. Study findings and constraints: Fresh T-cell production supplied most of the T-cell counts and diversity seen one year after transplant. Reportedly, only several hundred clones from non-depleted graft cells drove alpha-beta T-cell counts at about two months. Surviving thymic progenitors and recipient T cells were the source of high TCRbeta diversity at day 60 in some patients.

CDR1 is LNHDA, CDR2 SQIVND, per germline (reference sequence). CDR3 length: 16 amino acids. V was clipped by 6 bases and J by 8 bases; unmatched bases: 10. J is TRBJ2-1 and V is TRBV19; 13 bases map to TRBD2. This receptor was identified in a girl between 2 and 10 years old with congenital amegakaryocytic thrombocytopenia, due to receive a stem cell transplant. The sample in question was PBMCs, obtained before TCRalphabeta/CD19-depleted stem cell transplant. CDR3 coding DNA: TGTGCCAGTAGGAGCGAACGGACTAGCGGGAGTCATGAGCAGTTCTTC. Encoded protein: CASRSERTSGSHEQFF.